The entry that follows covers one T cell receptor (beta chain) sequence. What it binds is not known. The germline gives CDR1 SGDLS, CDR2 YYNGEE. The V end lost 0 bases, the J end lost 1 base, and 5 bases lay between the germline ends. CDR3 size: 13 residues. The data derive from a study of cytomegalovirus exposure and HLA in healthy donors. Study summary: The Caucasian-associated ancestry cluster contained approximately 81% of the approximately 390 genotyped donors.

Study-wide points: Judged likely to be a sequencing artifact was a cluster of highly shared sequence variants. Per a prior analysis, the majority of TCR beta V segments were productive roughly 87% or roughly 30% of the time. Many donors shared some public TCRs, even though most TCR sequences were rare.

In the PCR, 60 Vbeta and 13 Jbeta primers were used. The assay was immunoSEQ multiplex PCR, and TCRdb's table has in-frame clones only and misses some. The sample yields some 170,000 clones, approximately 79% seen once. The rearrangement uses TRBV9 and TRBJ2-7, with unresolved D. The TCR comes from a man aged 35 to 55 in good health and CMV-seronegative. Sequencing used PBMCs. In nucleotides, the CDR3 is TGTGCCAGCAGCGTAGACATATCCTACGAGCAGTACTTC. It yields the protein CASSVDISYEQYF.